The 23 T cell receptor beta chains below come from one sample, sequenced in a study of blood T cell repertoires in COVID-19. The protocol was immunoSEQ multiplex PCR, while the TCRdb copy is restricted to in-frame clones and leaves out a portion. Of 150,000 or so clones listed, roughly four fifths were seen once; the top ten hold over 25%. Material for sequencing was peripheral blood. The source of these receptors is a woman aged 60-75 years with acute or convalescent COVID-19.

The V and J genes are TRBV2 and TRBJ2-5; TRBD2 agrees at 10 bases. The CDR3 extends over 15 amino acids. Germline V gene sequence: CDR1 SNHLY, CDR2 FYNNEI. V trimming: 2 bases; J trimming: 4 bases; junction bases outside the gene matches: 4. The CDR3 is CASSERLAGVETQYF. The CDR3 nucleotides are TGTGCCAGCAGTGAACGGCTAGCGGGGGTAGAGACCCAGTACTTC.

The chain links TRBV3-1 (or the pseudogene TRBV3-2) to TRBJ2-7; D is possibly TRBD1 (6 bases). V was clipped by 1 base and J by 7 bases, with 14 bases between them. The V gene's germline CDR1 is LGHDT and CDR2 YNNKEL (reference sequence). The CDR3 loop spans 14 amino acids. CDR3 nucleotide sequence: TGTGCCAGCAGCCAAGTACGGGTCCAGGGGGAGCAGTACTTC. It encodes CASSQVRVQGEQYF.

The chain recombines TRBV30 with TRBJ1-2; D is undetermined. Trimming took 4 bases from V and 1 from J, leaving 13 bases between them. The CDR3 totals 14 residues. Per the germline V gene, CDR1 is GTSNPN and CDR2 is SVGIG (reference sequence). The CDR3 reads CAWNPFQLNYGYTF. The DNA of the CDR3 is TGTGCCTGGAACCCGTTTCAACTTAACTATGGCTACACCTTC. Using reference TRBV30 and TRBJ1-2 for the parts outside the CDR3, the full variable domain is SQTIHQWPATLVQPVGSPLSLECTVEGTSNPNLYWYRQAAGRGLQLLFYSVGIGQISSEVPQNLSASRPQDRQFILSSKKLLLSDSGFYLCAWNPFQLNYGYTFGSGTRLTVV.

The chain links TRBV2 to TRBJ1-3, with 9 nucleotides matching TRBD1. Germline V gene sequence: CDR1 SNHLY, CDR2 FYNNEI. This CDR3 has 17 amino acids. The J segment lost 4 bases and the V segment lost 7 bases, leaving 14 bases of the junction unmatched. The CDR3 loop reads CASKIDRGTRGGNTIYF. CDR3 bases: TGTGCCAGCAAAATCGACAGGGGGACTCGGGGAGGAAACACCATATATTTT.

The J gene is TRBJ2-2, the V gene TRBV19; D gene uncertain. The CDR3 is 14 amino acids. V was cut by 6 bases and J by 4 bases, with 12 bases left in between. Germline V CDR1 and CDR2: LNHDA, SQIVND (reference sequence). CDR3 sequence reads: CASRERVRTGELFF. CDR3 nucleotides: TGTGCCAGTAGGGAGCGAGTCCGCACCGGGGAGCTGTTTTTT.

The chain carries TRBV15 and TRBJ2-3; TRBD2 matches 12 bases. The CDR3 is made up of 19 amino acids. Germline V lookup: CDR1 LNHNV, CDR2 YYDKDF (reference sequence). J lost 0 bases, V lost 0 bases, and 7 bases had no gene match. CDR3 in DNA: TGTGCCACCAGCAGAGATGGACTAGCGGGGCCCAAAAGCACAGATACGCAGTATTTT. Its protein product is CATSRDGLAGPKSTDTQYF.

The chain joins TRBV7-3 to TRBJ1-3; tentatively, D is TRBD1 (6 bases). Trimming pared 5 bases from V and 0 bases from J, leaving 23 bases between. From germline, CDR1 is SGHTA and CDR2 FQGTGA. There are 19 residues in the CDR3. The CDR3 region is CASSPPGHPVKSSGNTIYF. DNA of the CDR3: TGTGCCAGCAGCCCACCGGGACATCCGGTTAAGAGCTCTGGAAACACCATATATTTT. Combining the CDR3 with reference TRBV7-3 and TRBJ1-3 gives the whole variable domain GAGVSQTPSNKVTEKGKYVELRCDPISGHTALYWYRQSLGQGPEFLIYFQGTGAADDSGLPNDRFFAVRPEGSVSTLKIQRTERGDSAVYLCASSPPGHPVKSSGNTIYFGEGSWLTVV.

The chain employs TRBV28 and TRBJ2-4, with D uncertain. Germline V gene data show CDR1 as MDHEN and CDR2 as SYDVKM. The CDR3 length is 15 residues. With 5 bases removed from V and 0 bases from J, the gap between germline ends came to 11 bases. This CDR3 is CASSPAKLAKNIQYF. The CDR3 DNA reads TGTGCCAGCAGTCCCGCCAAGCTAGCCAAAAACATTCAGTACTTC.

On this clone itself: The sample carries other DNA sequences with the same CDR3. V is TRBV30 and J is TRBJ1-5; D remains unclear. This CDR3 has 13 amino acids. Per the germline V gene, CDR1 is GTSNPN and CDR2 is SVGIG (reference sequence). The V and J ends lost 5 bases and 4 bases respectively, with 12 bases between them. CDR3 nucleotide sequence: TGTGCCTGGTCACGACGGGATAATCAGCCCCAGCATTTT. Protein: CAWSRRDNQPQHF.

The chain combines TRBV3-1 (or the pseudogene TRBV3-2) with TRBJ2-2, with D perhaps TRBD2 (7 bases). There are 16 residues in the CDR3. Germline V gene data show CDR1 as LGHDT and CDR2 as YNNKEL (reference sequence). The germline V and J ends were trimmed by 6 bases and 4 bases, with 18 bases remaining between them. The CDR3 nucleotides are TGTGCCAGCAGTCATCCCCGGGGGGCGAGCACCGGGGAGCTGTTTTTT. This encodes CASSHPRGASTGELFF.

The chain couples TRBV5-1 to TRBJ2-1, with 9 positions matching TRBD1. The germline gives CDR1 SGHRS, CDR2 YFSETQ. CDR3 length equals 16 residues. Unmatched junction bases numbered 5, after V lost 0 bases and J lost 4 bases. CDR3 DNA sequence: TGCGCCAGCAGCTTGGTAGGGACAGGGATGTACAATGAGCAGTTCTTC. As protein: CASSLVGTGMYNEQFF.

V usage is TRBV12-1 and J usage is TRBJ1-2. TRBV12-1 is described as a pseudogene. The CDR3 loop spans 12 amino acids. The CDR3 DNA reads as TGTGCCCTTAAAGAGGGTGACTATGGCTACACCTTC. This codes for CALKEGDYGYTF.

V and J are TRBV18 and TRBJ1-2; D unresolved. CDR3 length: 13 residues. CDR1 KGHSH and CDR2 LQKENI come from the germline V gene. V gave up 2 bases and J gave up 2 bases, with 6 bases separating them. The CDR3 sequence is CASSPSGNYGYTF. In DNA form, the CDR3 reads TGTGCCAGCTCACCATCGGGGAACTATGGCTACACCTTC.

The chain recombines TRBV6-5 with TRBJ1-4; D remains ambiguous. V was cut by 8 bases and J by 0 bases, with 10 bases left in between. The CDR3 has 14 amino acids. The germline V gene encodes CDR1 MNHEY and CDR2 SVGAGI. As DNA, the CDR3 is TGTGCCAGCTCGGGTCTTGCAACTAATGAAAAACTGTTTTTT. The encoded protein is CASSGLATNEKLFF.

The chain has TRBV19 and TRBJ1-6; no definite D call. The germline V and J ends were trimmed by 5 bases and 5 bases, with 7 bases remaining between them. Germline lookup yields CDR1 LNHDA and CDR2 SQIVND (reference sequence). This CDR3 contains 13 residues. CDR3 sequence reads: CASSSGNNSPLHF. Here the CDR3 DNA reads TGTGCCAGTAGTTCCGGGAATAATTCACCCCTCCACTTT.

The chain recombines TRBV29-1 with TRBJ1-1, with D tentatively TRBD1 (6 bases). The germline V gene has CDR1 SQVTM and CDR2 ANQGSEA. With 4 bases removed from V and 4 bases from J, the gap between germline ends came to 13 bases. The length of the CDR3 is 13 residues. CDR3 coding DNA: TGCAGCGTTGTCCGGACAGAAGCCACTGAAGCTTTCTTT. Its protein is CSVVRTEATEAFF.

This chain uses TRBV19 with TRBJ1-1, with 10 bases fitting TRBD1. J lost 2 bases, V lost 5 bases, and 5 bases had no gene match. Germline assignment: CDR1 LNHDA and CDR2 SQIVND (reference sequence). The CDR3 runs to 15 residues. The CDR3 is CASSATGGGNTEAFF. The CDR3 DNA is TGTGCCAGTAGTGCGACAGGGGGCGGTAACACTGAAGCTTTCTTT.

The table lists this clone with a few counts. The same CDR3 can be traced to other DNA sequences in this sample. V is TRBV30 and J is TRBJ2-5; TRBD2 agrees at 8 bases. CDR1 and CDR2 (germline): GTSNPN, SVGIG (reference sequence). The CDR3 has 13 residues. V dropped 1 base and J dropped 5; count of bases not matched to a gene: 3. The CDR3 coding sequence is TGTGCCTGGAGTGGGGGACTAGAGGAGACCCAGTACTTC. It translates to CAWSGGLEETQYF.

The chain uses TRBV12-3 or TRBV12-4 and TRBJ1-6; tentatively, D is TRBD1 (6 bases). This CDR3 comprises 13 residues. The V end was cut by 7 bases, the J end by 7 bases, with 11 bases between. The CDR3 protein is CASISGGNSPLHF. The CDR3 DNA sequence: TGTGCCAGCATATCTGGGGGCAATTCACCCCTCCACTTT.

The chain joins TRBV6-5 to TRBJ1-2; 11 positions match TRBD1. CDR1 and CDR2 from the germline V gene are MNHEY and SVGAGI. V was clipped by 4 bases and J by 4 bases; unmatched bases: 5. This CDR3 contains 15 residues. DNA for the CDR3: TGTGCCAGCAGTTTCACCGGGACAGGGGGCTATGGCTACACCTTC. Protein: CASSFTGTGGYGYTF.

This clone was detected only once. The chain is built from TRBV3-1 (or the pseudogene TRBV3-2) and TRBJ1-1; 7 nucleotides align to TRBD1. The CDR3 runs to 16 residues. Per the germline V gene, CDR1 is LGHDT and CDR2 is YNNKEL (reference sequence). With V trimmed by 2 bases and J by 1 base, 7 bases remained unmatched. CDR3 protein: CASSQPRTGQNTEAFF. CDR3 nucleotide sequence: TGTGCCAGCAGCCAACCTCGGACAGGACAGAACACTGAAGCTTTCTTT.

This sequence joins TRBV7-9 and TRBJ1-4, with 8 bases identical to TRBD1. CDR1 and CDR2 from the germline V gene are SEHNR and FQNEAQ (reference sequence). The CDR3 is 14 residues long. After removal of 5 bases from V and 8 bases from J, the junction contained 7 bases not matched to a gene. The CDR3 protein is CASSPGQGGEKLFF. The DNA for the CDR3 is TGTGCCAGCAGCCCCGGACAGGGCGGAGAAAAACTGTTTTTT.

This clone was recorded only once. The chain links TRBV28 to TRBJ1-2, with D possibly matching TRBD1 (6 bases). The CDR3 length is 13 residues. V was shortened by 6 bases and J by 8 bases, with 16 bases between the two germline ends. In germline, CDR1 is MDHEN, CDR2 SYDVKM. DNA of the CDR3: TGTGCCAGCAGCGATTACAGGGTTGCAGGCTACACCTTC. Protein product: CASSDYRVAGYTF.